The rows below give T cell receptor beta chains drawn from one sample of a study of cytotoxic CD8 clonotypes in ibrutinib-treated CLL. Sequenced by immunoSEQ multiplex PCR; TCRdb stores in-frame clones only, minus some. The repertoire includes 150,000 to 200,000 clones, 70% to 90% of them detected once, and 3% sits in the top ten. Sequencing used PBMCs, obtained at disease progression, from a patient treated with ibrutinib. The receptors shown here come from a human donor with chronic lymphocytic leukemia. CDR3s include the opening cysteine and the closing phenylalanine or tryptophan. D genes are given only for firm matches.

D gene | J gene | V gene | CDR3 protein
TRBD1 | TRBJ2-7 | TRBV6-5 | CASSYAGQGKSYEQYF
. | TRBJ2-2 | TRBV9 | CASSGRDLTGELFF
. | TRBJ2-7 | TRBV5-6 | CASRAGEVSFYEQYF
. | TRBJ1-1 | TRBV7-8 | CASSFRAPNTEAFF
. | TRBJ1-1 | TRBV29-1 | CSVEERRGGHTEAFF
TRBD1 | TRBJ2-7 | TRBV4-3 | CASSQGQGWEQYF
. | TRBJ1-4 | TRBV6-1 | CASSEIGTHNEKLFF
TRBD1 | TRBJ1-2 | TRBV5-1 | CASSLRQGGHGYTF
. | TRBJ1-2 | TRBV11-2 | CASSPDSVNYGYTF
. | TRBJ2-3 | TRBV7-8 | CASSRGLNTDTQYF
. | TRBJ2-2 | TRBV7-2 | CASSYGQANTGELFF
. | TRBJ1-4 | TRBV13 | CASSLQGSTNEKLFF
TRBD1 | TRBJ2-1 | TRBV29-1 | CSVATGTGVGNEQFF
TRBD1 | TRBJ2-7 | TRBV5-6 | CASSASGTGFYEQYF
. | TRBJ2-1 | TRBV7-3 | CASSQGQSRDEQFF
. | TRBJ2-7 | TRBV30 | CAWRRDSAYEQYF
TRBD2 | TRBJ2-3 | TRBV19 | CASKWLAGGEQYF
. | TRBJ1-1 | TRBV27 | CASSLYTGIDLNTEAFF
. | TRBJ2-7 | TRBV29-1 | CSVEVPGSTYEQYF
. | TRBJ1-5 | TRBV9 | CASSAGTTGPQPQHF
. | TRBJ1-5 | TRBV7-2 | CASSTIVGQLNQPQHF
. | TRBJ2-7 | TRBV9 | CASSVVAAGDEQYF
TRBD2 | TRBJ2-7 | TRBV13 | CASSGGASSYEQYF
. | TRBJ1-2 | TRBV6-1 | CASRQASYGYTF
TRBD2 | TRBJ2-3 | TRBV19 | CASSGKLAEGTDTQYF
. | TRBJ1-1 | TRBV7-2 | CASSWTLGNEAFF
. | TRBJ1-2 | TRBV28 | CASYRPPGPAGYTF
TRBD1 | TRBJ2-2 | TRBV11-3 | CASSFEGALNTGELFF
TRBD2 | TRBJ2-5 | TRBV7-8 | CASSLAPRGGETQYF
. | TRBJ1-1 | TRBV29-1 | CSVEDPNTEAFF
. | TRBJ1-2 | TRBV6-5 | CASRYSNARGYGYTF
TRBD1 | TRBJ1-2 | TRBV2 | CASSRGQGGFYGYTF
TRBD1 | TRBJ2-5 | TRBV6-5 | CASSLQGIPQETQYF
. | TRBJ1-6 | TRBV27 | CASSLSQGRAGVWDSPLHF
. | TRBJ2-7 | TRBV19 | CASSIGGSYEQYF
. | TRBJ1-1 | TRBV9 | CASSSGFGTEAFF
. | TRBJ2-7 | TRBV4-1 | CASSQEGYRDYEQYF
TRBD1 | TRBJ1-1 | TRBV6-5 | CASSTQGAAVSEAFF
TRBD2 | TRBJ2-1 | TRBV4-1 | CASSRGLAGVSSYNEQFF
. | TRBJ1-2 | TRBV6-1 | CASSEVSLRPSNYGYTF
TRBD1 | TRBJ1-2 | TRBV5-8 | CASSLDSGTGALLRYGYTF
. | TRBJ2-5 | TRBV19 | CASGGSKKETQYF
. | TRBJ2-7 | TRBV27 | CASRKTGTIAYEQYF
TRBD2 | TRBJ2-2 | TRBV29-1 | CSVGAGGNTGELFF
. | TRBJ2-5 | TRBV2 | CARTGSRGTQYF
. | TRBJ2-5 | TRBV7-9 | CASSLGLTRQETQYF
. | TRBJ1-5 | TRBV7-9 | CASSLGDTQNQPQHF
. | TRBJ1-2 | TRBV27 | CASRRGRDYGYTF
. | TRBJ1-5 | TRBV6-5 | CASSYSMGNQPQHF
TRBD2 | TRBJ2-5 | TRBV10-3 | CAIRGGSGSGWVQETQYF
TRBD1 | TRBJ2-7 | TRBV28 | CASSRIATGQGSLYEQYF
. | TRBJ1-1 | TRBV2 | CASSEYGQSMNTEAFF
TRBD2 | TRBJ2-7 | TRBV27 | CASIKLGRAEHEQYF
. | TRBJ1-1 | TRBV29-1 | CSVDGDPQGKGAFF
. | TRBJ2-3 | TRBV4-1 | CASSPQTSTDTQYF
TRBD2 | TRBJ2-3 | TRBV14 | CASSQITSGRRADTQYF
TRBD2 | TRBJ2-2 | TRBV28 | CASKTSRGARTTGELFF